The subject of this entry is one T cell receptor beta chain. Antigen: not known. The assay was immunoSEQ multiplex PCR, and TCRdb's table has in-frame clones only and misses some. The sample lists about 46,000 clones; around 72% were seen once. The entry originates in a study of PD-1 blockade in classical Hodgkin lymphoma. The overall study: Nivolumab 3 mg/kg was given intravenously every 2 weeks. General study findings and limits: Similar baseline diversity was found in complete responders and newly diagnosed patients. Newly diagnosed patients were reported to start with lower TCR diversity than healthy donors. At C4D1, TCR diversity had climbed significantly for CD4+ cells, though not for CD8+ cells.

CDR1 is SGDLS, CDR2 YYNGEE, per germline. The CDR3 is 15 amino acids. V shed 3 bases and J shed 4 bases, with 16 bases lying between them. Following autologous stem cell transplantation, relapse occurred in every patient, and exposure to brentuximab vedotin varied. The rearrangement links TRBV9 to TRBJ2-5; possibly TRBD1 or TRBD2 for D (5 bases each). This material consisted of peripheral blood mononuclear cells (PBMCs), taken at baseline. The source of this sequence is a human donor with classical Hodgkin lymphoma. The CDR3, as DNA: TGTGCCAGCAGCGCTGCCGGGACCTTGGGAGAGACCCAGTACTTC. Amino acid sequence: CASSAAGTLGETQYF.